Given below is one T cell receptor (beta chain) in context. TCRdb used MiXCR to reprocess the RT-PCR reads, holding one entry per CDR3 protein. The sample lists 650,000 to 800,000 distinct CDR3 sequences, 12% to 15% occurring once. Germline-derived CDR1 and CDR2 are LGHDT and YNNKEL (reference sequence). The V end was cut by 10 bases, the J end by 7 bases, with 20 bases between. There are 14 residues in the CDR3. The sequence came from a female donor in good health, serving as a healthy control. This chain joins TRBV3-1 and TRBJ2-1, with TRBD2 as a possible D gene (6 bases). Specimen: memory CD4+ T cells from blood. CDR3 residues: CATAFGGGGNEQFF. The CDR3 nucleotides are TGTGCCACGGCTTTTGGAGGAGGAGGGAATGAGCAGTTCTTC.